These T cell receptor beta chains were read from a single sample in a study of chronic HIV infection and antiretroviral therapy. TCRdb called the 5' RACE reads again in MiXCR, with one record for every CDR3 protein. Here the sample spans approximately 47,000 distinct CDR3 sequences, about 20% being singletons. The sequenced material came from peripheral blood. These receptors were obtained from an adult who had HIV and had not received antiretroviral therapy, or was an uninfected healthy control (not recorded which). Each CDR3 is given with its conserved first and last residue. A D gene is named only where the DNA matches it firmly. Size tells how often a clone was seen (once, few, many) or the class of an expanded clone, and some rows leave it out.

13,TRBV14,.,TRBJ2-1,few,TGTGCCAGCAGCCGACCCGACCCCTTGGAGCAGTTCTTC,CASSRPDPLEQFF
16,TRBV28,TRBD1,TRBJ2-7,few,TGTGCCAGCAGTTTAGCGGGACAGGGAATTTTCTACGAGCAGTACTTC,CASSLAGQGIFYEQYF
12,TRBV28,.,TRBJ2-7,.,TGTGCCAGCAGCCCCCTAACTCGGGAGCAGTACTTC,CASSPLTREQYF
14,TRBV6-1,TRBD1,TRBJ1-1,.,TGTGCCAGCAGTGAATCGGGGGGACAGTCTCGCGCTTTCTTT,CASSESGGQSRAFF
14,TRBV29-1,.,TRBJ2-2,.,TGCAGCGCTGCGCGCAGGGGGGACACCGGGGAGCTGTTTTTT,CSAARRGDTGELFF
13,TRBV28,TRBD2,TRBJ2-3,few,TGCGGTGCCAAGCGGGATCGCACAGATACGCAGTATTTT,CGAKRDRTDTQYF
11,TRBV28,.,TRBJ2-7,.,TGTGCCAGCACGGGGTCGCCCGAGCAGTACTTC,CASTGSPEQYF
18,TRBV19,.,TRBJ2-6,many,TGTGCCAGTAGTCCCCGGGTCTGGGATGTCTCTGGGGCCAACGTCCTGACTTTC,CASSPRVWDVSGANVLTF
15,TRBV24-1,TRBD2,TRBJ2-1,few,TGTGCCACCAGTGACTGTACAGCGGGAGGCAATGAGCAGTTCTTC,CATSDCTAGGNEQFF
15,TRBV27,.,TRBJ1-1,many,TGTGCCAGTAACCGGGTCAGAGGTGTGAACACTGAAGCTTTCTTT,CASNRVRGVNTEAFF
13,TRBV29-1,.,TRBJ2-7,.,TGCAGCGTTGCGGCGGGTAGCTCCTACGAGCAGTACTTC,CSVAAGSSYEQYF
16,TRBV28,TRBD1,TRBJ2-7,.,TGTGCCAGCACCGGGACAGGGGCCTCGCCCATCTACGAGCAGTACTTC,CASTGTGASPIYEQYF
17,TRBV27,TRBD1,TRBJ2-3,few,TGTGCCAGCAGCTCCACCCTCAACAGGGGGAGAGGAGATACGCAGTATTTT,CASSSTLNRGRGDTQYF
17,TRBV28,.,TRBJ1-5,few,TGTGCCAGCAGTCCCACGGACGGGAGCTATAGCAATCAGCCCCAGCATTTT,CASSPTDGSYSNQPQHF
13,TRBV27,.,TRBJ1-5,few,TGTGCCAGCAGTTCAGTCTCCAATCAGCCCCAGCATTTT,CASSSVSNQPQHF
12,TRBV6-5,.,TRBJ1-2,few,TGTGCCAGCAGGCGGGCTAACTATGGCTACACCTTC,CASRRANYGYTF
16,TRBV11-2,TRBD2,TRBJ2-1,few,TGTGCCAGCAGCTTAGTGGGGGGACTAGCGGGCTCTGATTCGTTCTTC,CASSLVGGLAGSDSFF
15,TRBV5-1,.,TRBJ2-7,few,TGCGCCAGCAGCTTGGATGAAGCGAGCTCCTACGAGCAGTACTTC,CASSLDEASSYEQYF
14,TRBV28,TRBD1,TRBJ2-7,.,TGTGCCAGCAAAACCGGGACAGGATCATACGAGCAGTACTTC,CASKTGTGSYEQYF
13,TRBV29-1,.,TRBJ1-2,few,TGCAGCGTTGAACCATACCAGGGATATGGCTACACCTTC,CSVEPYQGYGYTF
10,TRBV20-1,.,TRBJ2-1,.,TGCAGTGCTAGGTCTAATGAGCAGTTCTTC,CSARSNEQFF
15,TRBV7-2,.,TRBJ2-3,.,TGTGCCAGCAGCTCGTCGGGACGCCGCACAGATACGCAGTATTTT,CASSSSGRRTDTQYF
16,TRBV7-6,TRBD1,TRBJ1-5,.,TGTGCCAGCAGCTCCGGGACAGGAAATAGCAATCAGCCCCAGCATTTT,CASSSGTGNSNQPQHF
16,TRBV6-5,TRBD1,TRBJ1-5,few,TGTGCCAGCAGCTCCGGGACAGGGTTTGGCAATCAGCCCCAGCATTTT,CASSSGTGFGNQPQHF
16,TRBV27,TRBD1,TRBJ1-1,few,TGTGCCAGCCAACCGATCGGCAGGCAGGGGGTCTCTGAAGCTTTCTTT,CASQPIGRQGVSEAFF
14,TRBV5-1,TRBD2,TRBJ2-3,.,TGCGCCAGCAGCCCAGGACTAGCGACAGATACGCAGTATTTT,CASSPGLATDTQYF
15,TRBV15,.,TRBJ2-5,.,TGTGCCACCAGCAGGGTCCAGGGTTACCGAGAGACCCAGTACTTC,CATSRVQGYRETQYF
14,TRBV5-6,.,TRBJ1-3,few,TGTGCCAGCAGCTTGTATCCCCTCGGAAACACCATATATTTT,CASSLYPLGNTIYF
14,TRBV29-1,.,TRBJ2-3,.,TGCAGCGTTGTGGGGGCCCCAGAGGAGGATACGCAGTATTTT,CSVVGAPEEDTQYF
13,TRBV6-5,.,TRBJ1-4,.,TGTGCCAGCAGTTACCGGCGTCCGGGGGTACTGTTTTTT,CASSYRRPGVLFF
16,TRBV27,TRBD2,TRBJ2-3,.,TGTGCCAGCAGTTCCGGGACTAGCGGATTCACAGATACGCAGTATTTT,CASSSGTSGFTDTQYF
11,TRBV5-6,TRBD1,TRBJ1-1,few,TGTGCCAGCAGCTACGGACAGGGGACTTTCTTT,CASSYGQGTFF
16,TRBV6-1,TRBD1,TRBJ2-3,.,TGTGCCAGCAGTGTCGGTGACAGGGGGCGGATTATAACGCAGTATTTT,CASSVGDRGRIITQYF
14,TRBV5-6,TRBD1,TRBJ1-4,many,TGTGCCAGCAGCTTAAAGGGGGCGGGCGAAAAACTGTTTTTT,CASSLKGAGEKLFF
16,TRBV11-3,.,TRBJ2-1,.,TGTGCCAGCAGCCCCTTCTCCGGGGGACCATACAATGAGCAGTTCTTC,CASSPFSGGPYNEQFF
14,TRBV28,TRBD1,TRBJ2-3,.,TGTGCCAGCAGTATGACAGGGCTCACAGATACGCAGTATTTT,CASSMTGLTDTQYF
15,TRBV7-8,TRBD1,TRBJ1-5,.,TGTGCCAGCAGCCCGGACAGGGCTAACGCTCAGCCCCAGCATTTT,CASSPDRANAQPQHF
13,TRBV20-1,.,TRBJ1-4,.,TGCAGTGCTAGAAAGGGGATAGGTGAAAAACTGTTTTTT,CSARKGIGEKLFF
17,TRBV4-1,.,TRBJ2-1,.,TGCGCCAGCAGCCCCCACGCAGTCCCGAGCTCCTACAATGAGCAGTTCTTC,CASSPHAVPSSYNEQFF
16,TRBV29-1,.,TRBJ2-5,.,TGCAGCGTTGAAGATGGGGGCAGGGGCCGACCGGAGACCCAGTACTTC,CSVEDGGRGRPETQYF
16,TRBV4-2,TRBD2,TRBJ2-3,few,TGTGCCAGCAGCCAGGCGGGAGTGTCGTCCACAGATACGCAGTATTTT,CASSQAGVSSTDTQYF
11,TRBV6-5,.,TRBJ1-1,.,TGTGCCAGCAGCCCCCCTCCCGAAGCTTTCTTT,CASSPPPEAFF
15,TRBV20-1,.,TRBJ1-1,.,TGCAGTGCTCTCCTGAGGAGGGGCATGAACACTGAAGCTTTCTTT,CSALLRRGMNTEAFF
12,TRBV20-1,.,TRBJ2-3,few,TGCAGTGCTACCCACGACGGAGGTACGCAGTATTTT,CSATHDGGTQYF
14,TRBV7-9,TRBD2,TRBJ2-7,.,TGTGCCAGCAGCTTTGTAGCGGGAGGGTCCGAGCAGTACTTC,CASSFVAGGSEQYF
14,TRBV28,.,TRBJ1-4,.,TGTGCCAGCAGGTCCACCGGGGGGCAAGAAAAACTGTTTTTT,CASRSTGGQEKLFF
15,TRBV28,.,TRBJ2-3,.,TGTGCCAGCAGTTTACGGGTGGGCCCCGGGGATACGCAGTATTTT,CASSLRVGPGDTQYF
13,TRBV6-5,TRBD2,TRBJ2-3,few,TGTGCCAGCAGGGCGGGAGTTAAGGGTACGCAGTATTTT,CASRAGVKGTQYF
14,TRBV27,.,TRBJ2-3,.,TGTGCCAGCAGTTTATCGAAAAGCACAGATACGCAGTATTTT,CASSLSKSTDTQYF
15,TRBV4-1,.,TRBJ2-6,once,TGCGCCAGCAACTCCCCTGGCTCTGGGGCCAACGTCCTGACTTTC,CASNSPGSGANVLTF
19,TRBV9,TRBD2,TRBJ2-5,few,TGTGCCAGCAGCGTAGAGTTCGGGGGGGTAGCGGGGTCTCAAGAGACCCAGTACTTC,CASSVEFGGVAGSQETQYF
14,TRBV5-1,.,TRBJ1-1,few,TGCGCCAGCAGCTTGGGGCTCCGGAGCACTGAAGCTTTCTTT,CASSLGLRSTEAFF
16,TRBV20-1,.,TRBJ2-5,.,TGCAGTGCTAGAGATCGTCTACGGTGGTACCAAGAGACCCAGTACTTC,CSARDRLRWYQETQYF
17,TRBV29-1,TRBD1,TRBJ2-1,.,TGCAGCGTTGTGGTCCCGTTACAGGGGGCCGCGAACAATGAGCAGTTCTTC,CSVVVPLQGAANNEQFF
13,TRBV4-1,TRBD2,TRBJ2-7,.,TGCGCCAGCAGCCAGGGGGGAGGGTACGAGCAGTACTTC,CASSQGGGYEQYF